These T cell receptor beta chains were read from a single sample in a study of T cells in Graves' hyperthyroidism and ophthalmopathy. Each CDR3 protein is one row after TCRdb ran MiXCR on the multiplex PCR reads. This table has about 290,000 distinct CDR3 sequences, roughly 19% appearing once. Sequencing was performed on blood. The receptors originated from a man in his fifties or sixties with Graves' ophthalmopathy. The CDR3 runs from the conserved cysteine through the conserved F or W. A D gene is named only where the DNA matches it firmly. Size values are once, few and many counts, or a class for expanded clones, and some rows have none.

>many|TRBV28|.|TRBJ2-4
CASLGGGAKNIQYF
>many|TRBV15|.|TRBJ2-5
CATSRPASGSETQYF
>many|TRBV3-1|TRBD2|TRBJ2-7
CASSPTAGGPTEQYF
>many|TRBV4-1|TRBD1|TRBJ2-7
CASSQAVGQAYEQYF
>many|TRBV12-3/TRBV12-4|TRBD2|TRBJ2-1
CASSPSGRGYNEQFF
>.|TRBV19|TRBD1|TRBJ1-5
CASSINRGGNQPQHF
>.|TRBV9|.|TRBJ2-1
CASSVGDGYNEQFF
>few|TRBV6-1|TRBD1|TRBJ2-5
CASSSDRAGETQYF
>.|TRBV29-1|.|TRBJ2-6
CSVDQGPGANVLTF
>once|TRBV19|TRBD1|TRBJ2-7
CASSTQGYSYEQYF
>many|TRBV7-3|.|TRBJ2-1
CASSPSSGWNEQFF
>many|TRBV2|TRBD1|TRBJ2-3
CASGRDRATDTQYF
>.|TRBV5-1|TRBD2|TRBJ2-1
CASSSPRTSGANEQFF
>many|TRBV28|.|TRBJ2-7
CASRTGTYSYEQYF
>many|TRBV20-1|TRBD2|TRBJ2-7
CSASSGLGTYEQYF